The 27 T cell receptor beta chains below come from one sample, sequenced in a study of PD-L1 blockade in urothelial cancer. Regarding time point: pretreatment peripheral blood. The method was immunoSEQ multiplex PCR; TCRdb's version includes in-frame clones alone and lacks a portion of them. The table has tens of thousands of clones, roughly 84% seen once. The sequenced sample was PBMCs, obtained around atezolizumab (anti-PD-L1) treatment. The receptors were sampled from a man aged 55 to 70 with urothelial cancer.

The genes are TRBV5-1 and TRBJ2-5, with D tentatively TRBD2 (5 bases). The CDR3 length is 17 residues. Germline CDR1 reads SGHRS; CDR2 reads YFSETQ. Trimming shortened V by 7 bases and J by 0 bases, and 22 bases separated the two germline ends. CDR3 bases: TGCGCCAGCCTCTTAGGGCTAGCCAAGACTTACCAAGAGACCCAGTACTTC. Its protein product is CASLLGLAKTYQETQYF.

The gene calls are TRBV30 and TRBJ2-4, with 7 bases lining up with TRBD2. Per the germline V gene, CDR1 is GTSNPN and CDR2 is SVGIG (reference sequence). The CDR3 sequence is 15 residues long. The trim removed 1 base at V and 3 bases at J, leaving 6 bases unmatched. The CDR3 coding sequence is TGTGCCTGGAGTGGCCGGGGGGTTGGCAAAAACATTCAGTACTTC. Protein: CAWSGRGVGKNIQYF.

The chain joins TRBV14 to TRBJ2-6; D unresolved. Germline-derived CDR1 and CDR2 are SGHDN and FVKESK. Deletions cut 0 bases from V and 0 bases from J, with 15 bases between. This CDR3 contains 19 residues. The CDR3 DNA reads as TGTGCCAGCAGCCAAGATCCCCAGGTCTTCCCCTCTGGGGCCAACGTCCTGACTTTC. It specifies CASSQDPQVFPSGANVLTF.

The chain recombines TRBV19 with TRBJ1-1; D is undetermined. V was cut by 5 bases and J by 0 bases, with 16 bases left in between. In germline, CDR1 is LNHDA, CDR2 SQIVND (reference sequence). CDR3 length: 16 residues. The CDR3 DNA reads TGTGCCAGTAGTCGGGAGGGAGGGATAATGAACACTGAAGCTTTCTTT. Protein: CASSREGGIMNTEAFF.

The V and J genes are TRBV4-3 and TRBJ1-5; no clear D gene. The CDR3 runs 15 residues. Per germline, CDR1 LGHNA and CDR2 YSLEER. V dropped 4 bases and J dropped 4 bases, with 14 bases sitting between them. The CDR3 spells CASSPGLAGNQPQHF. The CDR3, as DNA: TGCGCCAGCAGCCCGGGCCTTGCGGGGAATCAGCCCCAGCATTTT.

This chain connects TRBV5-4 to TRBJ2-1; 7 bases match TRBD2. Trimming at V came to 4 bases and at J to 7 bases, leaving 11 bases not matched to a gene. CDR1 is SGHNT and CDR2 is YYREEE in the germline V gene (reference sequence). CDR3 length: 15 residues. CDR3 loop: CASSANSGRSNEQFF. CDR3 bases: TGTGCCAGCAGCGCGAATAGCGGGCGTTCGAATGAGCAGTTCTTC.

The sample holds a few counts of this clone. The rearrangement joins TRBV4-1 to TRBJ1-1, with D uncertain. CDR1 is MGHRA and CDR2 is YSYEKL in the germline V gene. V shed 6 bases and J shed 1 base, with 12 bases lying between them. This CDR3 spans 14 amino acids. This chain's CDR3 is CASRGLLKNTEAFF. Here the CDR3 DNA reads TGCGCCAGCAGGGGCCTCTTGAAGAACACTGAAGCTTTCTTT.

This clone was counted a few times. The chain couples TRBV5-1 to TRBJ1-2, with 9 bases identical to TRBD1. The germline V gene has CDR1 SGHRS and CDR2 YFSETQ. The CDR3 sequence is 15 residues long. The V gene end was trimmed by 5 bases and the J gene end by 4 bases; junction bases not matched to a gene: 9. The CDR3 reads CASRVGQGRAYGYTF. The CDR3 bases are TGCGCCAGCAGAGTGGGACAGGGCCGTGCCTATGGCTACACCTTC.

This clone was seen once. This rearrangement joins TRBV5-1 to TRBJ2-3; 10 bases match TRBD2. J was trimmed by 8 bases and V by 4 bases; bases with no gene match: 16. Germline CDR1 and CDR2: SGHRS and YFSETQ. CDR3 size: 17 residues. The CDR3 spells CASSPIAGGPPTGTQYF. The CDR3 coding sequence is TGCGCCAGCAGCCCGATAGCGGGAGGCCCTCCAACCGGTACGCAGTATTTT.

The chain uses TRBV28 and TRBJ2-7, with 13 bases that match TRBD2. Losses at the gene ends were 2 bases for V and 2 bases for J; bases not matched to a gene: 3. Germline CDR1 is MDHEN and CDR2 is SYDVKM. CDR3 length: 16 amino acids. CDR3 DNA: TGTGCCAGCAGTTTACCCGGACTAGCGGGGGCCTACGAGCAGTACTTC. It encodes CASSLPGLAGAYEQYF.

This rearrangement joins TRBV27 to TRBJ1-2; D is uncertain. V was pared by 3 bases and J by 4 bases, with 15 bases between. The germline CDR1 and CDR2 sequences are MNHEY and SMNVEV (reference sequence). CDR3 size: 15 residues. CDR3 nucleotide sequence: TGTGCCAGCAGTTTTGTCAACCAGGCCACCTATGGCTACACCTTC. Translation: CASSFVNQATYGYTF.

J is TRBJ1-4 and V is TRBV5-1, with 9 bases lining up with TRBD1. Trimming took 0 bases from V and 7 from J; bases not matched to a gene: 4. The CDR3 contains 15 residues. The germline gives CDR1 SGHRS, CDR2 YFSETQ. CDR3 in amino acids: CASSLDGTGSEKLFF. The CDR3 nucleotides are TGCGCCAGCAGCTTGGACGGGACAGGGAGTGAAAAACTGTTTTTT.

The V gene is TRBV5-4, the J gene TRBJ1-1; TRBD1 might be the D (6 bases). CDR1 and CDR2 from the germline V gene are SGHNT and YYREEE (reference sequence). The CDR3 contains 15 residues. V was trimmed by 4 bases and J by 3 bases, leaving 16 bases between them. The CDR3, as DNA: TGTGCCAGCAGCCCCCCCGGGGGGCTGTACACTGAAGCTTTCTTT. Translation: CASSPPGGLYTEAFF.

This clone is a singleton in its sample. The chain combines TRBV30 with TRBJ2-2, with D possibly being TRBD2 (7 bases). The CDR3 spans 13 residues. V dropped 4 bases and J dropped 5 bases, with 11 bases sitting between them. In germline, CDR1 is GTSNPN, CDR2 SVGIG (reference sequence). The chain's CDR3 is CAWIRGATGELFF. The CDR3 DNA is TGTGCCTGGATACGGGGGGCGACCGGGGAGCTGTTTTTT. The full variable domain, with the rest looked up from reference TRBV30 and TRBJ2-2, is SQTIHQWPATLVQPVGSPLSLECTVEGTSNPNLYWYRQAAGRGLQLLFYSVGIGQISSEVPQNLSASRPQDRQFILSSKKLLLSDSGFYLCAWIRGATGELFFGEGSRLTVL.

CDR3 nucleotide sequence: TGTGCCAGCAGTGAAGCGGTAGCGGGGGGGTCAGATACGCAGTATTTT. It codes for CASSEAVAGGSDTQYF. J is TRBJ2-3 and V is TRBV6-1, with 11 bases matching TRBD2. The CDR3 has 16 amino acids. The V and J ends lost 0 bases and 4 bases, in that order; junction bases with no gene match: 3. Germline-derived CDR1 and CDR2 are MNHNS and SASEGT.

The chain recombines TRBV7-8 with TRBJ1-5, with TRBD1 matching over 10 bases. V dropped 4 bases and J dropped 6; count of bases not matched to a gene: 9. Germline V gene sequence: CDR1 SGHVS, CDR2 FQNEAQ. The CDR3 consists of 16 residues. This chain's CDR3 is CASSWRVRDRGQPQHF. In DNA, the CDR3 is TGTGCCAGCAGCTGGCGAGTCCGGGACAGGGGTCAGCCCCAGCATTTT.

The V call is TRBV11-2, the J call TRBJ1-1, with D unresolved. The CDR3 totals 12 residues. Trimming removed 4 bases from V and 8 bases from J, with 11 bases in between. The germline gives CDR1 SGHAT, CDR2 FQNNGV. The CDR3 reads CASSSLGFEAFF. Here the CDR3 DNA reads TGTGCCAGCAGCTCCCTCGGGTTCGAAGCTTTCTTT. The whole variable domain, filled in from reference TRBV11-2 and TRBJ1-1, reads EAGVAQSPRYKIIEKRQSVAFWCNPISGHATLYWYQQILGQGPKLLIQFQNNGVVDDSQLPKDRFSAERLKGVDSTLKIQPAKLEDSAVYLCASSSLGFEAFFGQGTRLTVV.

This rearrangement joins TRBV6-1 to TRBJ2-1; TRBD1 aligns across 9 bases. The CDR3 covers 15 residues. Germline CDR1 reads MNHNS; CDR2 reads SASEGT. V shed 5 bases and J 5 bases; nucleotides not matched to a gene: 7. In DNA form, the CDR3 reads TGTGCCAGCAGTAACCTGGGACAGGGAGACAATGAGCAGTTCTTC. This encodes CASSNLGQGDNEQFF.

The chain carries TRBV5-4 and TRBJ2-5; D not certain. The CDR3 length is 13 residues. Trimming shortened V by 0 bases and J by 2 bases, and 5 bases separated the two germline ends. The germline gives CDR1 SGHNT, CDR2 YYREEE (reference sequence). This CDR3 reads CASSLGSQETQYF. DNA of the CDR3: TGTGCCAGCAGCTTGGGTTCGCAAGAGACCCAGTACTTC.

The chain links TRBV18 to TRBJ2-2, with 8 bases lining up with TRBD1. The CDR3 consists of 15 residues. Per the germline V gene, CDR1 is KGHSH and CDR2 is LQKENI. The V gene end was trimmed by 4 bases and the J gene end by 6 bases; junction bases not matched to a gene: 7. CDR3 loop: CASSLRTGIAGELFF. CDR3 nucleotide sequence: TGTGCCAGCTCACTGAGGACAGGGATCGCCGGGGAGCTGTTTTTT.

The chain joins TRBV5-4 to TRBJ1-3; D not certain. The germline V gene encodes CDR1 SGHNT and CDR2 YYREEE (reference sequence). This CDR3 is 16 amino acids long. The ends were cut back, 2 bases at V and 4 bases at J, with 16 bases in the middle. The CDR3 sequence: CASSFHRESEGNTIYF. CDR3 nucleotide sequence: TGTGCCAGCAGCTTTCATAGGGAGTCGGAAGGAAACACCATATATTTT.

The chain is built from TRBV18 and TRBJ2-2, with 9 bases that match TRBD1. The V and J ends lost 1 base and 4 bases, in that order; junction bases with no gene match: 4. The CDR3 totals 16 residues. Germline loops: CDR1 KGHSH, CDR2 LQKENI. The CDR3 nucleotides are TGTGCCAGCTCACCACTAGGGGACAGGGCCACCGGGGAGCTGTTTTTT. Encoded protein: CASSPLGDRATGELFF.

This clone occurred a few times. The V gene is TRBV29-1, the J gene TRBJ1-2; a weak D match, TRBD1 (5 bases). V dropped 2 bases and J dropped 4 bases, with 11 bases sitting between them. From germline, CDR1 is SQVTM and CDR2 ANQGSEA. The CDR3 is 13 residues long. DNA for the CDR3: TGCAGCGTTGAACAGGGAAGTGCCTATGGCTACACCTTC. This translates into CSVEQGSAYGYTF.

The chain recombines TRBV5-4 with TRBJ2-2, with TRBD2 matching 10 bases. The CDR3 extends over 15 amino acids. In germline, CDR1 is SGHNT, CDR2 YYREEE (reference sequence). V dropped 4 bases and J dropped 4; count of bases not matched to a gene: 4. DNA of the CDR3: TGTGCCAGCAGCCCCGGGACTAGCGTCACCGGGGAGCTGTTTTTT. Translating gives CASSPGTSVTGELFF.

V and J are TRBV10-1 and TRBJ2-7; 10 bases match TRBD1. After removal of 3 bases from V and 6 bases from J, the junction contained 5 bases not matched to a gene. The V gene's germline CDR1 is WNHNN and CDR2 SYGVQD (reference sequence). The CDR3 consists of 14 residues. CDR3 nucleotide sequence: TGCGCCAGCAGTGATGGGACAGGGGTTCCCGAGCAGTACTTC. Residues: CASSDGTGVPEQYF.

The chain employs TRBV5-1 and TRBJ2-3, with 7 nucleotides matching TRBD2. This CDR3 is built from 14 residues. Trimming removed 5 bases from V and 2 bases from J; junction bases left unmatched: 5. The germline CDR1 and CDR2 sequences are SGHRS and YFSETQ. This CDR3 is CASSLGGATDTQYF. The CDR3 DNA sequence: TGCGCCAGCAGTCTGGGAGGGGCCACAGATACGCAGTATTTT. Supplemented by reference TRBV5-1 and TRBJ2-3, the full variable domain reads KAGVTQTPRYLIKTRGQQVTLSCSPISGHRSVSWYQQTPGQGLQFLFEYFSETQRNKGNFPGRFSGRQFSNSRSEMNVSTLELGDSALYLCASSLGGATDTQYFGPGTRLTVL.

V gene TRBV7-2 combines with J gene TRBJ1-1; TRBD1 matches 9 bases. CDR1 is SGHTA, CDR2 FQGNSA, per germline. V lost 5 bases to trimming and J lost 5 bases; unmatched junction nucleotides: 6. The CDR3 loop spans 14 amino acids. The CDR3 DNA reads as TGTGCCAGCAGCCGCCCCGACAGGGGGACTGAAGCTTTCTTT. This encodes CASSRPDRGTEAFF.